The 11 T cell receptor beta chains in this list originate from one sample, sequenced in a study of shared clonotypes between healthy human individuals (dated by TCRdb to the early 2020s). Libraries were constructed by the immunoSEQ multiplex PCR assay. The table comes from immuneACCESS by way of TCRdb, which keeps in-frame sequences with V and J called. Part of the clones is missing from these tables; in studies checked, under half for an unresolved V gene and the rest for unknown reasons. This sample is represented by around 2.3 million clones; approximately 94% of them were singletons. Approximately 0.13% of the sample is held by the ten biggest clonotypes. The sequencing sample was made of naive CD4+ T cells sorted from blood. The cell subset or site label of this sample denotes: CD45RA+ positively selected. Receptor source: a man younger than 30 in good health.

This CDR3 reads CASSLVLGRGAGNTIYF. CDR3 DNA: TGTGCCAGCAGCTTAGTATTGGGCAGGGGAGCTGGAAACACCATATATTTT. This chain uses TRBV7-8 with TRBJ1-3, with D possibly TRBD1 on 6 matching bases. The CDR3 is 17 residues long. V gave up 1 base and J gave up 2 bases, with 15 bases separating them. Germline lookup yields CDR1 SGHVS and CDR2 FQNEAQ.

The chain employs TRBV11-3 and TRBJ2-7, with 9 bases lining up with TRBD1. V was clipped by 6 bases and J by 4 bases; unmatched bases: 16. From germline, CDR1 is SGHNT and CDR2 YENEEA. CDR3 length: 17 residues. The CDR3 DNA follows: TGTGCCAGCAGGGTTAAATATAGACAGGGGGTTCCTTACGAGCAGTACTTC. Amino acids: CASRVKYRQGVPYEQYF.

The gene calls are TRBV30 and TRBJ2-7; TRBD2 is a possible D gene (6 bases). The CDR3 contains 16 residues. Deletions cut 3 bases from V and 0 bases from J, with 18 bases between. CDR1 and CDR2 from the germline V gene are GTSNPN and SVGIG (reference sequence). The CDR3 sequence is CAWRQSSGGTSYEQYF. The CDR3 DNA reads TGTGCCTGGAGGCAATCTTCAGGCGGGACCTCCTACGAGCAGTACTTC.

The chain couples TRBV10-3 to TRBJ1-2; 8 positions match TRBD1. The germline gives CDR1 ENHRY, CDR2 SYGVKD. V trimming: 3 bases; J trimming: 4 bases; junction bases outside the gene matches: 10. This CDR3 region has 16 residues. CDR3 DNA sequence: TGTGCCATCAGTGATGGGGGGGGACAGGACGGCTATGGCTACACCTTC. This encodes CAISDGGGQDGYGYTF.

The V gene is TRBV28, the J gene TRBJ1-2; 9 bases match TRBD1. Germline values: CDR1 MDHEN, CDR2 SYDVKM. With V trimmed by 5 bases and J by 6 bases, 13 bases remained unmatched. The CDR3 is made up of 16 amino acids. CDR3 DNA: TGTGCCAGCAGTCTGCAACCGAACAGGGGGCAAGATGGCTACACCTTC. This translates into CASSLQPNRGQDGYTF.

This clone has only one observation. V is TRBV28 and J is TRBJ2-7, with 9 bases fitting TRBD1. The CDR3 is 15 residues long. J gave up 4 bases and V 8 bases, and 12 bases lay outside the gene matches. Germline V gives CDR1 MDHEN, CDR2 SYDVKM. The CDR3 loop reads CASGIPDRGLYEQYF. CDR3 nucleotide sequence: TGTGCCAGCGGGATACCGGACAGGGGTTTGTACGAGCAGTACTTC. Based on the CDR3 plus reference TRBV28 and TRBJ2-7, the full variable domain is DVKVTQSSRYLVKRTGEKVFLECVQDMDHENMFWYRQDPGLGLRLIYFSYDVKMKEKGDIPEGYSVSREKKERFSLILESASTNQTSMYLCASGIPDRGLYEQYFGPGTRLTVT.

The chain links TRBV13 to TRBJ1-6; D is uncertain. The CDR3 runs 13 residues. Between the trimmed V and J ends, which lost 10 bases and 13 bases, there was a span of 20 bases. Germline V gives CDR1 PRHDT, CDR2 FYEKMQ (reference sequence). The CDR3 sequence: CATAPLPSGPLHF. DNA of the CDR3: TGTGCCACCGCCCCCCTTCCGTCGGGGCCCCTCCACTTT.

The chain links TRBV5-1 to TRBJ2-3; 8 bases match TRBD1. The CDR3 spans 15 residues. V trimming: 4 bases; J trimming: 5 bases; junction bases outside the gene matches: 9. Germline V gene sequence: CDR1 SGHRS, CDR2 YFSETQ. This CDR3 reads CASSLDRGREDTQYF. The CDR3, as DNA: TGCGCCAGCAGCCTTGACAGGGGCCGGGAAGATACGCAGTATTTT. The full variable domain, completed using reference TRBV5-1 and TRBJ2-3, is KAGVTQTPRYLIKTRGQQVTLSCSPISGHRSVSWYQQTPGQGLQFLFEYFSETQRNKGNFPGRFSGRQFSNSRSEMNVSTLELGDSALYLCASSLDRGREDTQYFGPGTRLTVL.

The V and J genes are TRBV5-5 and TRBJ1-5; D call uncertain. The CDR3 sequence is 12 residues long. Trimming shortened V by 0 bases and J by 9 bases, and 7 bases separated the two germline ends. Germline V gene data show CDR1 as SGHKS and CDR2 as YYEKEE (reference sequence). CDR3 loop: CASSLGGRPQHF. The CDR3 region has the DNA TGTGCCAGCAGCTTGGGCGGTCGGCCCCAGCATTTT.

The rearrangement joins TRBV18 to TRBJ1-2; D is ambiguous. The V end was cut by 4 bases, the J end by 4 bases, with 10 bases between. CDR1 KGHSH and CDR2 LQKENI come from the germline V gene. The CDR3 is 13 residues long. The CDR3 loop reads CASSLEQLYGYTF. CDR3 sequence (DNA): TGTGCCAGCTCACTGGAACAGCTCTATGGCTACACCTTC. Based on the CDR3 plus reference TRBV18 and TRBJ1-2, the full variable domain is NAGVMQNPRHLVRRRGQEARLRCSPMKGHSHVYWYRQLPEEGLKFMVYLQKENIIDESGMPKERFSAEFPKEGPSILRIQQVVRGDSAAYFCASSLEQLYGYTFGSGTRLTVV.

The chain couples TRBV2 to TRBJ1-5; 9 bases are a match to TRBD1. V was pared by 6 bases and J by 0 bases, with 3 bases of the junction left unmatched. The CDR3 is 15 residues long. Germline CDR1 SNHLY, CDR2 FYNNEI. The CDR3 coding sequence is TGTGCCAGCAGAAGGGACAGGGCTAGCAATCAGCCCCAGCATTTT. Translation gives CASRRDRASNQPQHF.